The T cell receptor (beta chain) under discussion was sequenced for a study of blood T cell repertoires in COVID-19. On the study more broadly: Researchers got acute and convalescent COVID-19 samples from the United States, Italy and Spain.

V was clipped by 0 bases and J by 5 bases, with 17 bases between them. This CDR3 spans 16 amino acids. Germline V lookup: CDR1 SGHNT, CDR2 YYREEE (reference sequence). In the original workflow: Reference gene primer amplification gave nucleated cell count estimates. The data were produced by immunoSEQ multiplex PCR, yet TCRdb's version contains in-frame clones alone and is incomplete. The DNA gave D and trimming, while V, J and clone size come from that table. The table lists about 140,000 clones, approximately 89% of them singletons, with around 1.5% in the top ten. The chain joins TRBV5-4 to TRBJ1-1; D perhaps matches TRBD1 (5 bases). The receptor was isolated from a human donor in a cohort sampled during active COVID-19. Sequencing was performed on peripheral blood. CDR3 residues: CASSLDQWGVGTEAFF. Here the CDR3 DNA reads TGTGCCAGCAGCTTGGACCAATGGGGGGTAGGTACTGAAGCTTTCTTT. The variable domain in full, with the rest retrieved from reference TRBV5-4 and TRBJ1-1, is ETGVTQSPTHLIKTRGQQVTLRCSSQSGHNTVSWYQQALGQGPQFIFQYYREEENGRGNFPPRFSGLQFPNYSSELNVNALELDDSALYLCASSLDQWGVGTEAFFGQGTRLTVV.